This TCR beta chain was obtained from a study of OX40 agonist ivuxolimab in advanced cancers. Study details: Of the participants, about 40% had some prior anti-PD-1, anti-PD-L1 or anti-CTLA-4 therapy, which was allowed.

In the case of this clone: Its matching antigen is unknown.

Generated by immunoSEQ multiplex PCR, the TCRdb table keeps only in-frame clones and is missing some. The table records roughly 89,000 clones, about nine tenths of them present only once. Broader study findings: By week 6 at 0.1 to 3.0 mg/kg, blood CD4+ and CD8+ T cells had expanded clonally.

Sequenced here: CD4+ or CD8+ T cells sorted from blood, sampled in a trial of the OX40 agonist ivuxolimab. The origin of this receptor is an adult with an advanced solid tumor such as melanoma, head and neck, liver or kidney cancer.

CDR3 sequence reads: CATSRPGLVEKLFF. The CDR3 coding sequence is TGTGCCACCAGCAGGCCTGGTTTGGTTGAAAAACTGTTTTTT. The genes are TRBV15 and TRBJ1-4; no definite D call. Trimming stripped 3 bases from V and 7 bases from J, with 12 bases between. CDR3 length: 14 amino acids. Germline V gene data show CDR1 as LNHNV and CDR2 as YYDKDF (reference sequence).